Each of the 9 T cell receptor beta chains below was sequenced from the same sample in a study of blood T cell repertoires in COVID-19. Assay used: immunoSEQ multiplex PCR; TCRdb lists only in-frame clones, some missing. The table lists roughly 94,000 clones, approximately 82% of them singletons. Sequencing was done on a sample of peripheral blood. The receptors come from a man in his fifties or sixties with acute or convalescent COVID-19.

The V call is TRBV11-2, the J call TRBJ2-7, with D hard to call. The germline V and J ends were trimmed by 1 base and 6 bases, with 10 bases remaining between them. This CDR3 comprises 13 residues. The germline CDR1 and CDR2 sequences are SGHAT and FQNNGV. The CDR3 is CASSLVRFSEQYV. The DNA for the CDR3 is TGTGCCAGCAGCTTAGTGCGGTTCTCCGAGCAGTACGTC.

This clone was recorded only once. The gene calls are TRBV28 and TRBJ1-1; 8 bases map to TRBD1. The CDR3 contains 14 residues. Germline V gene sequence: CDR1 MDHEN, CDR2 SYDVKM. Trimming took 8 bases from V and 3 from J; bases not matched to a gene: 8. CDR3 protein: CASATRGRDTEAFF. Here the CDR3 DNA reads TGTGCCAGCGCGACCAGGGGGCGGGACACTGAAGCTTTCTTT.

This clone was picked up one time. J is TRBJ1-5 and V is TRBV6-6; D remains unclear. There are 12 residues in the CDR3. Trimming stripped 10 bases from V and 6 bases from J, with 13 bases between. Germline V gene sequence: CDR1 MNHNY, CDR2 SVGAGI (reference sequence). The CDR3 loop is CAITAAGQPQHF. The CDR3 DNA reads TGTGCCATCACAGCGGCCGGTCAGCCCCAGCATTTT.

This chain uses TRBV5-1 with TRBJ2-1; 7 bases align to TRBD1. Germline CDR1 is SGHRS and CDR2 is YFSETQ. This CDR3 has 16 residues. Trimming at V came to 4 bases and at J to 3 bases, leaving 10 bases not matched to a gene. For the CDR3, the DNA is TGCGCCAGCAGCACCGGTAACAGGGGTCTCTACAATGAGCAGTTCTTC. It translates to CASSTGNRGLYNEQFF.

The chain joins TRBV7-9 to TRBJ2-7; unclear D gene. Germline CDR1 SEHNR, CDR2 FQNEAQ (reference sequence). Trimming took off 2 bases at V and 1 base at J, with 6 bases between the two ends. This CDR3 region has 13 residues. CDR3 in DNA: TGTGCCAGCAGCTTACCAGGTTCCTACGAGCAGTACTTC. Its translation: CASSLPGSYEQYF.

This clone was seen a handful of times. V is TRBV10-3 and J is TRBJ2-1; TRBD2 matches 7 bases. V lost 5 bases to trimming and J lost 0 bases; unmatched junction nucleotides: 4. The CDR3 length is 15 residues. Germline V gives CDR1 ENHRY, CDR2 SYGVKD. As DNA, the CDR3 is TGTGCCATCAGTAAAAGCGGGGACTCCTACAATGAGCAGTTCTTC. Amino acids: CAISKSGDSYNEQFF.

The chain is built from TRBV6-1 and TRBJ2-3, with D perhaps matching TRBD2 (5 bases). CDR1 and CDR2 (germline): MNHNS, SASEGT. V was cut by 4 bases and J by 6 bases, with 20 bases left in between. The CDR3 has 16 residues. In nucleotides, the CDR3 is TGTGCCAGCAGTGTCAAGCACGCGGGCCAACATGATACGCAGTATTTT. Protein product: CASSVKHAGQHDTQYF.

The J gene is TRBJ2-1, the V gene TRBV6-4, with 9 bases identical to TRBD2. This CDR3 has 13 amino acids. The V segment lost 3 bases and the J segment 6 bases; nucleotides outside the gene matches: 0. Germline V gene sequence: CDR1 MRHNA, CDR2 SNTAGT. CDR3 loop: CASSEGLANEQFF. CDR3 nucleotides: TGTGCCAGCAGTGAGGGACTAGCCAATGAGCAGTTCTTC.

The chain is built from TRBV4-1 and TRBJ2-4; TRBD1 might be the D (5 bases). Between the trimmed V and J ends, which lost 0 bases and 1 base, there was a span of 10 bases. The CDR3 totals 16 residues. Looked up from germline, CDR1 is MGHRA and CDR2 is YSYEKL. The CDR3 nucleotides read TGCGCCAGCAGCCAAGATCTGGCAGGGGCCAAAAACATTCAGTACTTC. This encodes CASSQDLAGAKNIQYF.